One and the same sample provided the 32 T cell receptor beta chains below, sequenced in a study of T cell responses to AZD1222 COVID-19 vaccine. TCRdb's copy holds only in-frame clones and misses some; the assay was immunoSEQ multiplex PCR. Of over 100,000 clones listed, approximately 90% were seen once; the top ten hold about 7.1%. Sequencing used peripheral blood, obtained on day 0 of AZD1222 vaccination. All receptors derive from an adult in good health.

The CDR3 nucleotides read TGTGCCAGCAGTCTACCCGGGACGGACTATGAAAAACTGTTTTTT. This gives the protein CASSLPGTDYEKLFF. This chain links TRBV28 with TRBJ1-4; tentative D call: TRBD1 (5 bases). The CDR3 is 15 residues long. Germline V gene data show CDR1 as MDHEN and CDR2 as SYDVKM. Trimming took 5 bases from V and 6 from J, leaving 16 bases between them.

The rearrangement joins TRBV27 to TRBJ1-3; D is unresolved. From germline, CDR1 is MNHEY and CDR2 SMNVEV (reference sequence). V was trimmed by 7 bases and J by 0 bases, leaving 7 bases between them. This CDR3 contains 13 residues. Here the CDR3 reads CASKTFSGNTIYF. CDR3 DNA sequence: TGTGCCAGCAAGACTTTCTCTGGAAACACCATATATTTT.

This clone was observed at least ten times. The chain carries TRBV5-4 and TRBJ2-3; 7 nucleotides match TRBD1. V shed 7 bases, J shed 3 bases, and the junction held 5 bases outside the gene matches. The CDR3 extends over 13 amino acids. Germline values: CDR1 SGHNT, CDR2 YYREEE (reference sequence). DNA for the CDR3: TGTGCCAGCGGGGGACAGACGACAGATACGCAGTATTTT. Its translation is CASGGQTTDTQYF.

This clone was observed once. Other DNA sequences from this sample encode an identical CDR3 as well. The chain combines TRBV5-1 with TRBJ1-1; 7 nucleotides match TRBD1. Trimming removed 4 bases from V and 5 bases from J; junction bases left unmatched: 11. The CDR3 contains 15 residues. Germline V gene sequence: CDR1 SGHRS, CDR2 YFSETQ. The CDR3 bases are TGCGCCAGCAGCCCCGGGGGCTTACAGGGGACTGAAGCTTTCTTT. It is translated as CASSPGGLQGTEAFF.

This clone showed up just once. The chain recombines TRBV20-1 with TRBJ2-7; D might be TRBD1 (6 bases). The CDR3 has 13 amino acids. Germline CDR1 reads DFQATT; CDR2 reads SNEGSKA (reference sequence). V was trimmed by 3 bases and J by 3 bases, leaving 12 bases between them. Here the CDR3 DNA reads TGCAGTGCTAGTGGGACACTCTACTACGAGCAGTACTTC. Translation: CSASGTLYYEQYF.

The chain carries TRBV18 and TRBJ1-2, with 7 bases aligning to TRBD1. This CDR3 has 15 residues. Germline V gene data show CDR1 as KGHSH and CDR2 as LQKENI. Losses at the gene ends were 3 bases for V and 2 bases for J; bases not matched to a gene: 6. The CDR3 DNA sequence: TGTGCCAGCTCACCGAGGGGGCTGGGAAACTATGGCTACACCTTC. It translates to CASSPRGLGNYGYTF.

The chain uses TRBV28 and TRBJ1-3; D is unclear. V was clipped by 6 bases and J by 0 bases, with 15 bases between them. Germline V lookup: CDR1 MDHEN, CDR2 SYDVKM. The CDR3 extends over 16 amino acids. The chain's CDR3 is CASSRPSSTSGNTIYF. CDR3 nucleotide sequence: TGTGCCAGCAGCCGCCCCTCGTCGACCTCTGGAAACACCATATATTTT.

The chain couples TRBV27 to TRBJ2-2, with 11 bases aligning to TRBD2. Germline loops: CDR1 MNHEY, CDR2 SMNVEV (reference sequence). Trimming cost V 2 bases and J 6 bases; bases outside gene matches: 2. The CDR3 contains 15 residues. CDR3 protein: CASSLISGGAGELFF. The CDR3 bases are TGTGCCAGCAGTTTAATTAGCGGGGGGGCCGGGGAGCTGTTTTTT.

V usage is TRBV4-1 and J usage is TRBJ1-5, with D unresolved. Germline assignment: CDR1 MGHRA and CDR2 YSYEKL. The V end was cut by 0 bases, the J end by 4 bases, with 13 bases between. The CDR3 is 16 amino acids. The CDR3 here is CASSQDIGQPNQPQHF. CDR3 nucleotide sequence: TGCGCCAGCAGCCAAGATATAGGGCAGCCAAATCAGCCCCAGCATTTT.

This sequence joins TRBV12-3 or TRBV12-4 and TRBJ2-1; 7 nucleotides match TRBD2. The V segment lost 6 bases and the J segment 9 bases; nucleotides outside the gene matches: 5. CDR3 length: 12 residues. The CDR3 DNA follows: TGTGCCAGCAGCACTAGCGTCACTGAGCAGTTCTTC. Encoded protein: CASSTSVTEQFF.

The chain links TRBV24-1 to TRBJ2-7, with a tentative D call TRBD1 (6 bases). CDR1 KGHDR and CDR2 SFDVKD come from the germline V gene. This CDR3 contains 16 residues. V lost 0 bases and J lost 3, with 14 bases in between. CDR3 in DNA: TGTGCCACCAGTGATTTGTCCGAGGACAGCTTCTACGAGCAGTACTTC. This gives the protein CATSDLSEDSFYEQYF.

The rearrangement uses TRBV19 and TRBJ2-1; perhaps D is TRBD1 or TRBD2 (6 bases each). Germline V gene lookup returns CDR1 LNHDA and CDR2 SQIVND (reference sequence). Trimming cost V 5 bases and J 8 bases, with 16 bases left between them. The CDR3 consists of 14 residues. CDR3 bases: TGTGCCAGTAGTTGGGGGGCGCACAGCCATGAGCAGTTCTTC. This translates into CASSWGAHSHEQFF.

V is TRBV6-4 and J is TRBJ2-5, with TRBD1 as a possible D gene (6 bases). CDR1 is MRHNA, CDR2 SNTAGT, per germline. The CDR3 is made up of 13 amino acids. V was clipped by 5 bases and J by 1 base, with 8 bases between them. The CDR3 here is CASSRQVQETQYF. The CDR3, as DNA: TGTGCCAGCAGTCGACAGGTCCAAGAGACCCAGTACTTC.

V and J are TRBV12-3 or TRBV12-4 and TRBJ2-7; TRBD1 might be the D (5 bases). The CDR3 length is 13 residues. Deletions cut 5 bases from V and 4 bases from J, with 12 bases between. In nucleotides, the CDR3 is TGTGCCAGCAGTCAGGGATCCCCTTACGAGCAGTACTTC. This codes for CASSQGSPYEQYF.

The CDR3 loop reads CASTGSSGGYEQYF. CDR3 bases: TGTGCCAGCACTGGGTCATCAGGGGGCTACGAGCAGTACTTC. The chain combines TRBV11-2 with TRBJ2-7, with 7 bases identical to TRBD1. V lost 7 bases, J lost 3 bases, and 9 bases stayed unmatched. There are 14 residues in the CDR3. The germline gives CDR1 SGHAT, CDR2 FQNNGV.

This clone is a singleton in its sample. The rearrangement links TRBV18 to TRBJ1-1, with 7 nucleotides matching TRBD1. The V gene's germline CDR1 is KGHSH and CDR2 LQKENI. V shed 4 bases, J shed 7 bases, and the junction held 6 bases outside the gene matches. CDR3 length equals 13 residues. This CDR3 reads CASSRQGDREAFF. CDR3 DNA: TGTGCCAGCTCACGACAGGGTGACCGTGAAGCTTTCTTT.

V and J are TRBV5-6 and TRBJ2-7, with unresolved D. The CDR3 covers 13 residues. Per the germline V gene, CDR1 is SGHDT and CDR2 is YYEEEE. V was clipped by 2 bases and J by 3 bases, with 9 bases between them. The CDR3, as DNA: TGTGCCAGCAGCTTTACGGCAGGCTACGAGCAGTACTTC. Amino acid sequence: CASSFTAGYEQYF.

In its sample, this clone was seen once. V usage is TRBV29-1 and J usage is TRBJ2-1; 10 nucleotides align to TRBD2. Per germline, CDR1 SQVTM and CDR2 ANQGSEA. The trim removed 6 bases at V and 6 bases at J, leaving 11 bases unmatched. The CDR3 is 15 amino acids. CDR3 sequence: CSVGPLAGELNEQFF. In DNA, the CDR3 is TGCAGCGTAGGGCCTCTAGCGGGGGAGCTCAATGAGCAGTTCTTC.

V is TRBV28 and J is TRBJ2-5; 9 positions agree with TRBD1. The germline V gene encodes CDR1 MDHEN and CDR2 SYDVKM. V was pared by 6 bases and J by 5 bases, with 4 bases of the junction left unmatched. The length of the CDR3 is 13 residues. The CDR3 region has the DNA TGTGCCAGCAGATACAGGGGGCGGGAGACCCAGTACTTC. Translation gives CASRYRGRETQYF. Full variable domain (outside the CDR3, taken from reference TRBV28 and TRBJ2-5): DVKVTQSSRYLVKRTGEKVFLECVQDMDHENMFWYRQDPGLGLRLIYFSYDVKMKEKGDIPEGYSVSREKKERFSLILESASTNQTSMYLCASRYRGRETQYFGPGTRLLVL.

This chain links TRBV5-1 with TRBJ2-7; D is perhaps TRBD1 (5 bases). The CDR3 totals 14 residues. Trimming removed 3 bases at V and 7 bases at J, with 17 bases between. Germline assignment: CDR1 SGHRS and CDR2 YFSETQ. This CDR3 reads CASSSSPQVWEQYF. CDR3 DNA sequence: TGCGCCAGCAGCTCTTCCCCACAGGTATGGGAGCAGTACTTC. Filled out from reference TRBV5-1 and TRBJ2-7, the complete variable domain reads KAGVTQTPRYLIKTRGQQVTLSCSPISGHRSVSWYQQTPGQGLQFLFEYFSETQRNKGNFPGRFSGRQFSNSRSEMNVSTLELGDSALYLCASSSSPQVWEQYFGPGTRLTVT.

The V and J genes are TRBV7-9 and TRBJ1-2, with 9 bases aligning to TRBD1. The CDR3 extends over 17 amino acids. After removal of 6 bases from V and 4 bases from J, the junction contained 15 bases not matched to a gene. CDR1 and CDR2 from the germline V gene are SEHNR and FQNEAQ (reference sequence). In DNA, the CDR3 is TGTGCCAGCAGGCATTACCGGGACAGGGCCGGGGTCTATGGCTACACCTTC. Translating gives CASRHYRDRAGVYGYTF.

The J gene is TRBJ1-1, the V gene TRBV12-3 or TRBV12-4; D not certain. The CDR3 runs to 12 residues. Between the trimmed V and J ends, which lost 5 bases and 0 bases, there was a span of 4 bases. CDR3 DNA: TGTGCCAGCAGTGAGCTGAACACTGAAGCTTTCTTT. Protein: CASSELNTEAFF.

This CDR3 reads CASSPLDSYEQYF. DNA for the CDR3: TGTGCCAGCAGTCCGCTGGACTCCTACGAGCAGTACTTC. The chain has TRBV6-2 or TRBV6-3 and TRBJ2-7, with no clear D. The CDR3 spans 13 residues. The germline gives CDR1 MNHEY, CDR2 SVGEGT. V was cut by 5 bases and J by 0 bases, with 8 bases left in between.

This chain uses TRBV5-5 with TRBJ2-3; D possibly corresponds to TRBD2 (5 bases). The V end was cut by 4 bases, the J end by 4 bases, with 13 bases between. CDR3 length: 14 residues. Germline V gene lookup returns CDR1 SGHKS and CDR2 YYEKEE (reference sequence). CDR3: CASSLFGGADTQYF. The CDR3 DNA reads as TGTGCCAGCAGCCTATTCGGAGGCGCAGATACGCAGTATTTT.

The DNA of the CDR3 is TGTGCCAGCAGCGCCTCGGCCCCCGGAGATACGCAGTATTTT. Translation: CASSASAPGDTQYF. This chain connects TRBV9 to TRBJ2-3; D not certain. V was shortened by 3 bases and J by 5 bases, with 13 bases between the two germline ends. Germline V CDR1 and CDR2: SGDLS, YYNGEE. The CDR3 consists of 14 residues.

This clone appeared a single time. The chain employs TRBV2 and TRBJ1-2; D unclear. Per germline, CDR1 SNHLY and CDR2 FYNNEI. V was trimmed by 1 base and J by 4 bases, leaving 13 bases between them. This CDR3 has 15 residues. The CDR3 loop is CASSEGVIGGYGYTF. In DNA, the CDR3 is TGTGCCAGCAGTGAAGGAGTTATCGGAGGCTATGGCTACACCTTC.

The CDR3 DNA is TGTGCCAGCACGTGGGGTACTAACTATGGCTACACCTTC. It yields the protein CASTWGTNYGYTF. The chain uses TRBV7-9 and TRBJ1-2; D call uncertain. The V gene lost 7 bases and the J gene lost 0 bases, with 9 bases spanning the gap. The CDR3 has 13 residues. The germline V gene encodes CDR1 SEHNR and CDR2 FQNEAQ (reference sequence).

The gene calls are TRBV6-5 and TRBJ2-7; TRBD2 aligns across 14 bases. The J segment lost 5 bases and the V segment lost 7 bases, leaving 4 bases of the junction unmatched. CDR3 length: 14 amino acids. CDR1 is MNHEY and CDR2 is SVGAGI in the germline V gene. The CDR3 DNA is TGTGCCAGCAACACGGGACTAGCGGGGGACGAGCAGTACTTC. Translated, it gives CASNTGLAGDEQYF.

The J gene is TRBJ2-2, the V gene TRBV7-3; 9 nucleotides match TRBD1. CDR3 size: 16 residues. Trimming cost V 5 bases and J 5 bases; bases outside gene matches: 9. CDR1 and CDR2 (germline): SGHTA, FQGTGA. The CDR3 here is CASSLTGGARTGELFF. In nucleotides, the CDR3 is TGTGCCAGCAGCCTTACAGGGGGCGCGAGAACCGGGGAGCTGTTTTTT.

The chain couples TRBV7-2 to TRBJ2-1; D ambiguous. CDR1 is SGHTA and CDR2 is FQGNSA in the germline V gene. The CDR3 consists of 11 residues. Trimming took off 8 bases at V and 2 bases at J, with 4 bases between the two ends. CDR3 nucleotides: TGTGCCAGCGGGACCTACAATGAGCAGTTCTTC. Translated: CASGTYNEQFF.

The gene calls are TRBV6-5 and TRBJ1-2; D might be TRBD1 (6 bases). Germline values: CDR1 MNHEY, CDR2 SVGAGI. V gave up 6 bases and J gave up 2 bases, with 10 bases separating them. The CDR3 has 13 amino acids. The CDR3 DNA is TGTGCCAGCAGACCCGACAGGAACTATGGCTACACCTTC. Protein product: CASRPDRNYGYTF.

The chain employs TRBV20-1 and TRBJ2-5, with a weak D call TRBD2 (5 bases). The CDR3 has 11 residues. V was shortened by 6 bases and J by 1 base, with 6 bases between the two germline ends. From germline, CDR1 is DFQATT and CDR2 SNEGSKA (reference sequence). This CDR3 is CSAGLQETQYF. DNA for the CDR3: TGCAGTGCCGGACTCCAAGAGACCCAGTACTTC.